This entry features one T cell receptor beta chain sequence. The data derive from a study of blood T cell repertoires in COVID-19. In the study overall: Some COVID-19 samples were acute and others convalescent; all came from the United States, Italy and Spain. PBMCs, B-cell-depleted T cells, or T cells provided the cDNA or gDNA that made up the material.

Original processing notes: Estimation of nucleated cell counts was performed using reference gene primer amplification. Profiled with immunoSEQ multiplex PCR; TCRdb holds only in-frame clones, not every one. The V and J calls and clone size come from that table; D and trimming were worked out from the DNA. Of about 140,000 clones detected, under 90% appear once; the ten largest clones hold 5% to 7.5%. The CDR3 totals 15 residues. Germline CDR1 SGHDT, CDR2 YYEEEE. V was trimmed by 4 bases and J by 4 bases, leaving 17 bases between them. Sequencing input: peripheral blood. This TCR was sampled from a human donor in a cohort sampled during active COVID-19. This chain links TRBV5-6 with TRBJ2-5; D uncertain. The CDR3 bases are TGTGCCAGCAGCCAAGAATTTCGAGCAATAGAGACCCAGTACTTC. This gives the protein CASSQEFRAIETQYF.